This entry lists 14 T cell receptor beta chains sequenced from one sample in a study of cytomegalovirus exposure and HLA in healthy donors. The PCR had 60 Vbeta and 13 Jbeta primers. Repertoires were generated with immunoSEQ multiplex PCR, while TCRdb's copy carries only in-frame clones and drops some. The table includes 100,000 to 150,000 clones, around 70% detected once. Material: PBMCs. All receptors come from a human donor in good health.

V usage is TRBV19 and J usage is TRBJ1-4, with D possibly being TRBD1 (5 bases). Germline V CDR1 and CDR2: LNHDA, SQIVND (reference sequence). The CDR3 spans 15 residues. V was shortened by 7 bases and J by 7 bases, with 19 bases between the two germline ends. Here the CDR3 DNA reads TGTGCCAGTACCCCGGCGGGGGGGTTCAGTGAAAAACTGTTTTTT. It specifies CASTPAGGFSEKLFF.

The V gene is TRBV7-8, the J gene TRBJ1-1; 9 bases agree with TRBD1. The CDR3 has 14 residues. From germline, CDR1 is SGHVS and CDR2 FQNEAQ. V trimming: 5 bases; J trimming: 8 bases; junction bases outside the gene matches: 9. CDR3 sequence (DNA): TGTGCCAGCAGCCCGGGACAGGGATGGGGCGAAGCTTTCTTT. Encoded protein: CASSPGQGWGEAFF. Together with reference TRBV7-8 and TRBJ1-1, the CDR3 gives the full variable domain: GAGVSQSPRYKVAKRGQDVALRCDPISGHVSLFWYQQALGQGPEFLTYFQNEAQLDKSGLPSDRFFAERPEGSVSTLKIQRTQQEDSAVYLCASSPGQGWGEAFFGQGTRLTVV.

The chain employs TRBV30 and TRBJ2-5; D may be TRBD2 (5 bases). This CDR3 region has 16 residues. Looked up from germline, CDR1 is GTSNPN and CDR2 is SVGIG (reference sequence). Trimming removed 0 bases from V and 3 bases from J, with 17 bases in between. For the CDR3, the DNA is TGTGCCTGGAGTGTAAGGACGAGGGTCTTCAAAGAGACCCAGTACTTC. It codes for CAWSVRTRVFKETQYF. Drawing the rest from reference TRBV30 and TRBJ2-5, the complete variable domain is SQTIHQWPATLVQPVGSPLSLECTVEGTSNPNLYWYRQAAGRGLQLLFYSVGIGQISSEVPQNLSASRPQDRQFILSSKKLLLSDSGFYLCAWSVRTRVFKETQYFGPGTRLLVL.

About this clone itself: A read error may account for a junction end that differs from germline. The chain combines TRBV27 with TRBJ1-2, with D possibly matching TRBD1 (6 bases). CDR1 MNHEY and CDR2 SMNVEV come from the germline V gene (reference sequence). The CDR3 totals 13 residues. The CDR3 nucleotides read TGTGCCAGCCAAAAACAGGGAATCCAAAGGTTCTTCTTC. As protein: CASQKQGIQRFFF.

This rearrangement joins TRBV27 to TRBJ1-5, with D unclear. Germline CDR1 MNHEY, CDR2 SMNVEV (reference sequence). This CDR3 has 16 amino acids. The V gene lost 2 bases and the J gene lost 5 bases, with 16 bases spanning the gap. The DNA for the CDR3 is TGTGCCAGCAGTTTAGTGGGTAGAAGAGGGTATCAGCCCCAGCATTTT. Translated: CASSLVGRRGYQPQHF.

V and J are TRBV15 and TRBJ1-6; D might be TRBD1 (5 bases). This CDR3 comprises 15 residues. CDR1 and CDR2 (germline): LNHNV, YYDKDF (reference sequence). Trimming stripped 0 bases from V and 8 bases from J, with 11 bases between. CDR3 sequence: CATSREGQSYSPLHF. The CDR3 bases are TGTGCCACCAGCAGAGAGGGGCAGTCCTATTCACCCCTCCACTTT.

Worth noting for this clone: Additional DNA sequences in this sample encode the identical CDR3. This rearrangement joins TRBV5-1 to TRBJ1-3; D may be TRBD1 (5 bases). This CDR3 region has 14 residues. Germline lookup yields CDR1 SGHRS and CDR2 YFSETQ. V lost 4 bases to trimming and J lost 4 bases, with 12 bases between them. The CDR3 bases are TGCGCCAGCAGCCAGCAGGGAGGCGGAAACACCATATATTTT. Residues: CASSQQGGGNTIYF.

The V call is TRBV16, the J call TRBJ2-7; D call uncertain. The CDR3 runs 14 residues. Germline CDR1 KGHSY, CDR2 FQNENV. V was trimmed by 4 bases and J by 8 bases, leaving 18 bases between them. The CDR3 DNA reads TGTGCCAGCAGCCCAACCCGTACAAAGGAGCAGCAGTACTTC. It encodes CASSPTRTKEQQYF.

Only one count was recorded for this clone. For the CDR3, the DNA is TGCGCCAGCAGCCCCGGCCCGGGACTAGCGGTATACGAGCAGTACTTC. Its translation is CASSPGPGLAVYEQYF. This chain links TRBV4-3 with TRBJ2-5; TRBD2 matches at 11 bases. The J call may be faulty, since TRBJ2-7 better matches the DNA end. The germline V gene encodes CDR1 LGHNA and CDR2 YSLEER. The CDR3 consists of 16 residues.

The chain combines TRBV9 with TRBJ2-2; D possibly corresponds to TRBD1 (6 bases). Germline V gives CDR1 SGDLS, CDR2 YYNGEE. This CDR3 has 16 residues. V lost 0 bases, J lost 0 bases, and 9 bases lay in between. Written as DNA, the CDR3 is TGTGCCAGCAGCGTAGGGACAGAAGCGAACACCGGGGAGCTGTTTTTT. Translated: CASSVGTEANTGELFF.

This chain uses TRBV28 with TRBJ1-2; 7 bases align to TRBD1. The junction had 5 bases not matched to a gene; V was cut back by 4 bases and J by 3 bases. Per the germline V gene, CDR1 is MDHEN and CDR2 is SYDVKM. There are 14 residues in the CDR3. CDR3 nucleotides: TGTGCCAGCAGTTCCGCGGGACAGTACTATGGCTACACCTTC. Protein: CASSSAGQYYGYTF.

This chain uses TRBV6-6 with TRBJ1-3; unclear D gene. This CDR3 is 15 amino acids long. The ends were cut back, 0 bases at V and 0 bases at J, with 6 bases in the middle. Germline CDR1 is MNHNY and CDR2 is SVGAGI (reference sequence). Here the CDR3 reads CASSYSAGSGNTIYF. In DNA form, the CDR3 reads TGTGCCAGCAGTTACTCAGCTGGCTCTGGAAACACCATATATTTT.

This chain uses TRBV2 with TRBJ2-1; D remains unclear. V was trimmed by 3 bases and J by 4 bases, leaving 7 bases between them. The CDR3 contains 13 residues. The germline gives CDR1 SNHLY, CDR2 FYNNEI. This CDR3 reads CASSDLSYNEQFF. CDR3 DNA: TGTGCCAGCAGTGATTTATCGTACAATGAGCAGTTCTTC.

This clone was observed a few times. The gene calls are TRBV19 and TRBJ2-3, with 7 bases fitting TRBD2. Germline V CDR1 and CDR2: LNHDA, SQIVND (reference sequence). Unmatched junction bases numbered 6, after V lost 3 bases and J lost 6 bases. CDR3 length: 14 amino acids. The CDR3, as DNA: TGTGCCAGTAGTATCCGCGGGGGTGACGATACGCAGTATTTT. Amino acid sequence: CASSIRGGDDTQYF.